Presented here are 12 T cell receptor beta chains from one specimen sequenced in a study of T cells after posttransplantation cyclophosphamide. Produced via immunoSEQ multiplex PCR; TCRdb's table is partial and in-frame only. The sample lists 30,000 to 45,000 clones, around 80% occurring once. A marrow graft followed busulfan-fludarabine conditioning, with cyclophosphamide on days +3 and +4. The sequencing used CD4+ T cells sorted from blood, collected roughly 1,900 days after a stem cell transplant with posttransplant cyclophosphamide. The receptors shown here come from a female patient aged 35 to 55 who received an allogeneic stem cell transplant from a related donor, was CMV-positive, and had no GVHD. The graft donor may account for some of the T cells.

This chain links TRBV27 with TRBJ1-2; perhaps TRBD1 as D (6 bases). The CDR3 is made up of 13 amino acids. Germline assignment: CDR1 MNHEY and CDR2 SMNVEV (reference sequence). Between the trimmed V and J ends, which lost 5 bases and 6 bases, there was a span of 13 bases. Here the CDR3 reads CASSLGQNDGYTF. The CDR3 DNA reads TGTGCCAGCAGTCTCGGACAGAACGATGGCTACACCTTC.

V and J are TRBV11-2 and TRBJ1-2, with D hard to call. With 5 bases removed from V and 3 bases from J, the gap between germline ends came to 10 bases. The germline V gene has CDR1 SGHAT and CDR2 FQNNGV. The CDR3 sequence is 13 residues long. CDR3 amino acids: CASSRLADYGYTF. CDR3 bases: TGTGCCAGCAGCCGCCTGGCGGACTATGGCTACACCTTC.

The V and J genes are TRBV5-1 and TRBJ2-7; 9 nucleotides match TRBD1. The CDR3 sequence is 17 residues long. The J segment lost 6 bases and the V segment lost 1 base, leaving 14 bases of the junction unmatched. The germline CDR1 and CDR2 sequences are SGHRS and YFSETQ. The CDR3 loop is CASSLPLTGGTIGEQYF. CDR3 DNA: TGCGCCAGCAGCTTGCCGTTAACAGGGGGCACTATCGGCGAGCAGTACTTC.

The DNA of the CDR3 is TGTGCCAGCAGCTTAAGGGGTAGCGGGGGGGCCTCAGATACGCAGTATTTT. Protein: CASSLRGSGGASDTQYF. The genes are TRBV11-1 and TRBJ2-3; 11 nucleotides agree with TRBD2. The V and J ends lost 2 bases and 4 bases, in that order; junction bases with no gene match: 8. In germline, CDR1 is SGHAT, CDR2 FQDESV (reference sequence). CDR3 length equals 17 residues.

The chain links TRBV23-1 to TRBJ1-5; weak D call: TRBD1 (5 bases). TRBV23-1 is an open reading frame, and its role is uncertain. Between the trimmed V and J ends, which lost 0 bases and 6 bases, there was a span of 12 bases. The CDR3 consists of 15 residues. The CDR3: CASSQSDNSGQPQHF. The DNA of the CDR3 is TGCGCCAGCAGTCAATCGGACAATAGCGGTCAGCCCCAGCATTTT.

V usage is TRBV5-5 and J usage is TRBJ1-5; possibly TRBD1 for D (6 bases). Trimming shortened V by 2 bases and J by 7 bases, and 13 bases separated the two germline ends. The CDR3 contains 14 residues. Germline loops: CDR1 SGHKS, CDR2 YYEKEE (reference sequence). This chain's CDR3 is CASSFAGARQPQHF. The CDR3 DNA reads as TGTGCCAGCAGCTTCGCGGGGGCCCGGCAGCCCCAGCATTTT.

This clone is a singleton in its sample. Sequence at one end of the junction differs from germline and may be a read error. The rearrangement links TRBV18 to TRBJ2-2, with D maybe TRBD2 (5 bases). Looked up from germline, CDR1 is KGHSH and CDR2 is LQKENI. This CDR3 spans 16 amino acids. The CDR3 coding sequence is TGTACCAGCTCACCACTAGACACCTCGAACACCGGGGAGCTGTTTTTT. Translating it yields CTSSPLDTSNTGELFF.

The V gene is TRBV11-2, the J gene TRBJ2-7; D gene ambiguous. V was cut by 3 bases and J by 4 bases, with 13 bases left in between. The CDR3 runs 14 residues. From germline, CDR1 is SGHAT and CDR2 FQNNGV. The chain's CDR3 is CASSLVLGLYEQYF. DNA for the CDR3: TGTGCCAGCAGCTTGGTTCTAGGCCTTTACGAGCAGTACTTC.

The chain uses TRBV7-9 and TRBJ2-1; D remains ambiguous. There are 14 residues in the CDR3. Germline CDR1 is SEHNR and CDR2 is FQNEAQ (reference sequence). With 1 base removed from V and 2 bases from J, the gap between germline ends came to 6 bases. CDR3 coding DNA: TGTGCCAGCAGCTTAGGTCTAGCCTACAATGAGCAGTTCTTC. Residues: CASSLGLAYNEQFF.

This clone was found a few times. The CDR3 region has the DNA TGTGCCAGCAGCTACTCCCTGGACAGTGGCTACACCTTC. Translation gives CASSYSLDSGYTF. This sequence joins TRBV7-9 and TRBJ1-2; possible D gene TRBD1, 6 bases. This CDR3 spans 13 amino acids. V was cut by 4 bases and J by 7 bases, with 13 bases left in between. The germline V gene encodes CDR1 SEHNR and CDR2 FQNEAQ (reference sequence).

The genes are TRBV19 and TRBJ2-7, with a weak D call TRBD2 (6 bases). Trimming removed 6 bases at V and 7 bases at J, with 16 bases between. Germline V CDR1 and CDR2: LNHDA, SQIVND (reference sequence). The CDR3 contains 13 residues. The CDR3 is CASSRLAGSEQYF. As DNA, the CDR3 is TGTGCCAGTAGCCGGCTTGCGGGGAGTGAGCAGTACTTC.

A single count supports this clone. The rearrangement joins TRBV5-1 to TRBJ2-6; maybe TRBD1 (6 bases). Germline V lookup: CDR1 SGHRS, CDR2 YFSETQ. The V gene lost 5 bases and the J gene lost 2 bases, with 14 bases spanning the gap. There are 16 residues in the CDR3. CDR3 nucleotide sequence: TGCGCCAGCAGTTGGTCAGGGGAAGCTGGGGCCAACGTCCTGACTTTC. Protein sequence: CASSWSGEAGANVLTF. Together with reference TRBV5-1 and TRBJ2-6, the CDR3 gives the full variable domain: KAGVTQTPRYLIKTRGQQVTLSCSPISGHRSVSWYQQTPGQGLQFLFEYFSETQRNKGNFPGRFSGRQFSNSRSEMNVSTLELGDSALYLCASSWSGEAGANVLTFGAGSRLTVL.